The rows below give T cell receptor beta chains drawn from one sample of a study of immune evolution from preneoplasia to lung adenocarcinoma. TCRdb's table, derived via immunoSEQ multiplex PCR, lists solely in-frame clones and lacks some. The sample holds around 4,500 clones, roughly 86% seen once. Sequenced sample: FFPE lung adenocarcinoma in situ tissue. All receptors come from a person between 65 and 80 years old with lung adenocarcinoma. CDR3s include the opening cysteine and the closing phenylalanine or tryptophan. D genes are given only for firm matches. Not every row has a clone size; where given, it reads once, few, many or a size class.

d_call | clone_size | j_call | v_call | cdr3_aa | cdr3_nt
NA | NA | TRBJ1-1 | TRBV5-4 | CASSLYQLNTEAFF | TGTGCCAGCAGCTTGTATCAGCTGAACACTGAAGCTTTCTTT
TRBD1 | NA | TRBJ1-1 | TRBV18 | CASSPGQGVNTEAFF | TGTGCCAGCTCACCTGGACAGGGAGTGAACACTGAAGCTTTCTTT
NA | NA | TRBJ1-4 | TRBV7-9 | CASSEVGRGEKLFF | TGTGCCAGCAGCGAGGTGGGGCGTGGGGAAAAACTGTTTTTT
NA | NA | TRBJ2-5 | TRBV6-5 | CASGRLRETQYF | TGTGCCAGCGGTCGACTCCGAGAGACCCAGTACTTC
TRBD1 | NA | TRBJ2-7 | TRBV5-1 | CASSLEYRDRDEQYF | TGCGCCAGCAGCCTCGAATACCGGGACAGGGACGAGCAGTACTTC
TRBD1 | NA | TRBJ2-5 | TRBV2 | CASAPGQGQETQYF | TGTGCCAGTGCCCCGGGACAGGGGCAAGAGACCCAGTACTTC
TRBD1 | NA | TRBJ2-7 | TRBV28 | CASRENTGGYEQYF | TGTGCCAGCAGGGAAAATACAGGGGGCTACGAGCAGTACTTC
NA | NA | TRBJ2-7 | TRBV5-6 | CASSLDTAYEQYF | TGTGCCAGCAGCCTGGACACAGCCTACGAGCAGTACTTC
TRBD1 | NA | TRBJ1-2 | TRBV6-1 | CASSDWDRGNGYTF | TGTGCCAGCAGTGATTGGGACAGGGGGAATGGCTACACCTTC
NA | NA | TRBJ1-1 | TRBV5-4 | CASSLGPGRFTEAFF | TGTGCCAGCAGCTTGGGTCCGGGGAGGTTTACTGAAGCTTTCTTT
NA | NA | TRBJ1-5 | TRBV5-5 | CASSLGLRYSNQPQHF | TGTGCCAGCAGCTTGGGTTTGAGGTATAGCAATCAGCCCCAGCATTTT
NA | NA | TRBJ2-3 | TRBV2 | CASSEALQRMPYF | TGTGCCAGCAGTGAAGCCCTTCAACGAATGCCGTATTTT
NA | NA | TRBJ2-3 | TRBV7-9 | CASSYLYRAGFFTDTQYF | TGTGCCAGCAGCTACCTTTATAGGGCAGGGTTTTTCACAGATACGCAGTATTTT
TRBD2 | NA | TRBJ2-7 | TRBV10-2 | CASRDGLAVYEQYF | TGCGCCAGCAGGGACGGACTAGCGGTATACGAGCAGTACTTC
NA | NA | TRBJ1-1 | TRBV9 | CASSVGVGTEAFF | TGTGCCAGCAGCGTGGGAGTTGGCACTGAAGCTTTCTTT
NA | NA | TRBJ2-2 | TRBV28 | CASSPSRGLAGELFF | TGTGCCAGCAGTCCCTCCAGGGGATTAGCCGGGGAGCTGTTTTTT
NA | NA | TRBJ1-6 | TRBV7-9 | CASSSGTTYNSPLHF | TGTGCCAGCAGCTCAGGAACCACCTATAATTCACCCCTCCACTTT
NA | NA | TRBJ1-4 | TRBV6-1 | CASSRAINEKLFF | TGTGCCAGCTCGAGGGCCATTAATGAAAAACTGTTTTTT
NA | once | TRBJ1-3 | TRBV5-6 | CASSIGRFGTIYF | TGTGCCAGCAGCATAGGGCGATTCGGGACCATATATTTT
NA | NA | TRBJ2-7 | TRBV18 | CASSPGMPPYEQYF | TGTGCCAGCTCACCGGGGATGCCCCCCTACGAGCAGTACTTC
NA | NA | TRBJ2-7 | TRBV11-2 | CASSLLSLSSYEQYF | TGTGCCAGCAGCTTACTGAGCCTCAGCTCCTACGAGCAGTACTTC
NA | once | TRBJ2-3 | TRBV6-1 | CAAIRGNFADTQYF | TGTGCCGCCATCCGGGGAAATTTCGCAGATACGCAGTATTTT
TRBD1 | NA | TRBJ2-3 | TRBV2 | CASSTGTGAADTQYF | TGTGCCAGCAGTACCGGGACAGGGGCCGCAGATACGCAGTATTTT
TRBD1 | NA | TRBJ1-5 | TRBV6-5 | CASRNRGQVGQPQHF | TGTGCCAGCAGAAACAGGGGGCAAGTGGGTCAGCCCCAGCATTTT
NA | NA | TRBJ1-2 | TRBV6-6 | CATRGYGYTF | TGTGCCACCAGGGGATATGGCTACACCTTC
NA | NA | TRBJ2-5 | TRBV9 | CASSVLGGSQETQYF | TGTGCCAGCAGCGTCCTCGGAGGCTCTCAAGAGACCCAGTACTTC
TRBD1 | NA | TRBJ1-2 | TRBV6-5 | CASSYGPTGNHGYTF | TGTGCCAGCAGTTATGGCCCGACAGGGAACCATGGCTACACCTTC
NA | NA | TRBJ2-7 | TRBV27 | CASSLSFTLVYEQYF | TGTGCCAGCAGTTTATCGTTTACCTTGGTGTACGAGCAGTACTTC
NA | NA | TRBJ2-4 | TRBV7-8 | CASSLRETGIQYF | TGTGCCAGCAGCTTAAGGGAAACGGGCATTCAGTACTTC